What follows are 2 T cell receptor beta chains derived from one specimen sequenced in a study of T cell changes during pregnancy in multiple sclerosis. The data were produced by immunoSEQ multiplex PCR, yet TCRdb's version contains in-frame clones alone and is incomplete. The sample contains about 15,000 clones, 84% of which appear only once. The material was CD8+ T cells from peripheral blood mononuclear cells, obtained in the second trimester of pregnancy. These TCRs come from a female donor in good health, enrolled as a control in a pregnancy study.

The chain is built from TRBV7-2 and TRBJ1-2; the match to TRBD1 covers 7 bases. V lost 5 bases, J lost 6 bases, and 12 bases stayed unmatched. The CDR3 length is 15 residues. Germline V gene lookup returns CDR1 SGHTA and CDR2 FQGNSA. The CDR3 DNA reads TGTGCCAGCAGCCCAGGGGGACGACTAGGCGATGGCTACACCTTC. Its translation is CASSPGGRLGDGYTF.

This sequence joins TRBV6-4 and TRBJ2-1; 9 nucleotides align to TRBD1. The CDR3 contains 16 residues. J gave up 3 bases and V 0 bases, and 3 bases lay outside the gene matches. CDR1 and CDR2 from the germline V gene are MRHNA and SNTAGT. The CDR3 loop reads CASSDSPGQGYNEQFF. CDR3 sequence (DNA): TGTGCCAGCAGTGACTCCCCGGGACAGGGCTACAATGAGCAGTTCTTC.